This T cell receptor beta chain originates from a study of T-cell memory formation after mild COVID-19. Study information: Clusters of TCRs were largely donor specific. Study-level results: Most CD4+ clones that shrank were in CM and EM, while CD8+ ones turned up in EMRA.

Looked up from germline, CDR1 is MNHNS and CDR2 is SASEGT. V lost 1 base to trimming and J lost 1 base; unmatched junction nucleotides: 2. The CDR3 runs 15 residues. TCRdb passed the 5' RACE reads through MiXCR, listing each CDR3 protein once. The sample holds 250,000 to 350,000 distinct CDR3 sequences; under 20% are singletons and the top ten take around 23%. Turning to this clonotype: What it binds is not known.

The origin of this receptor is a man aged 18 to 35 who had mild COVID-19 (a few samples of this study predate the infection). Cell type and time point are not known. The chain carries TRBV6-1 and TRBJ2-7, with 9 bases aligning to TRBD1. Material for sequencing was PBMCs or a T cell subset sorted from them (not recorded which). This CDR3 is CASSEEGQGSYEQYF. In DNA, the CDR3 is TGTGCCAGCAGTGAAGAGGGACAGGGTTCCTACGAGCAGTACTTC.